These 31 T cell receptor beta chains came from one sample sequenced in a study of T cell responses to AZD1222 COVID-19 vaccine. Profiled with immunoSEQ multiplex PCR; TCRdb holds only in-frame clones, not every one. The table shows around 200,000 clones, with 88% occurring only once. The material was peripheral blood, obtained 28 days after the second AZD1222 dose. All receptors derive from an adult who received the AZD1222 COVID-19 vaccine.

V usage is TRBV6-2 or TRBV6-3 and J usage is TRBJ1-1; the D is unclear. This CDR3 contains 16 residues. V gave up 4 bases and J gave up 1 base, with 16 bases separating them. The germline V gene encodes CDR1 MNHEY and CDR2 SVGEGT. The CDR3, as DNA: TGTGCCAGCAGTTCCTCCCTGTCGGGCGCGAACACTGAAGCTTTCTTT. It codes for CASSSSLSGANTEAFF.

The CDR3 DNA reads as TGTGCCTGGAGTTCCGGGACTAGCGGACCCTACGAGCAGTACTTC. Translation gives CAWSSGTSGPYEQYF. V usage is TRBV30 and J usage is TRBJ2-7; 11 positions match TRBD2. Germline CDR1 GTSNPN, CDR2 SVGIG (reference sequence). This CDR3 comprises 15 residues. The trim removed 2 bases at V and 2 bases at J, leaving 5 bases unmatched.

The rearrangement uses TRBV11-2 and TRBJ1-2, with 8 bases fitting TRBD1. The germline V gene encodes CDR1 SGHAT and CDR2 FQNNGV. The length of the CDR3 is 15 residues. V trimming: 5 bases; J trimming: 8 bases; junction bases outside the gene matches: 13. CDR3 nucleotide sequence: TGTGCCAGCAGCGCCGCAAGGACAGGGATGCTCGGCTACACCTTC. Translated: CASSAARTGMLGYTF.

The V call is TRBV5-1, the J call TRBJ2-7; TRBD2 might be the D (7 bases). The V end was cut by 2 bases, the J end by 2 bases, with 11 bases between. Germline V CDR1 and CDR2: SGHRS, YFSETQ. The CDR3 contains 14 residues. CDR3 in amino acids: CASSFGGPPYEQYF. CDR3 coding DNA: TGCGCCAGCAGCTTCGGGGGGCCGCCCTACGAGCAGTACTTC.

This clone was seen a handful of times. This chain joins TRBV24-1 and TRBJ2-7; 8 positions agree with TRBD1. Germline-derived CDR1 and CDR2 are KGHDR and SFDVKD. Trimming removed 0 bases from V and 7 bases from J; junction bases left unmatched: 7. This CDR3 is built from 15 residues. CDR3 region: CATSDLHRGINEQYF. The CDR3 region has the DNA TGTGCCACCAGTGATTTGCACAGGGGGATTAATGAGCAGTACTTC.

This clone has only one observation. V gene TRBV24-1 combines with J gene TRBJ1-4; D unclear. CDR3 length equals 14 residues. Germline CDR1 reads KGHDR; CDR2 reads SFDVKD. The V and J ends lost 4 bases and 4 bases respectively, with 9 bases between them. CDR3 region: CATSEGRINEKLFF. CDR3 DNA: TGTGCCACCAGTGAAGGCAGGATTAATGAAAAACTGTTTTTT.

The genes are TRBV7-2 and TRBJ2-6; D unclear. The germline V and J ends were trimmed by 5 bases and 2 bases, with 10 bases remaining between them. The CDR3 spans 15 residues. Germline V lookup: CDR1 SGHTA, CDR2 FQGNSA. In DNA form, the CDR3 reads TGTGCCAGCAGCCCCATTCAGACTGGGGCCAACGTCCTGACTTTC. This translates into CASSPIQTGANVLTF. Drawing the rest from reference TRBV7-2 and TRBJ2-6, the complete variable domain is GAGVSQSPSNKVTEKGKDVELRCDPISGHTALYWYRQSLGQGLEFLIYFQGNSAPDKSGLPSDRFSAERTGGSVSTLTIQRTQQEDSAVYLCASSPIQTGANVLTFGAGSRLTVL.

The rearrangement links TRBV9 to TRBJ2-1; 8 bases align to TRBD2. The length of the CDR3 is 16 residues. Germline CDR1 reads SGDLS; CDR2 reads YYNGEE. V was pared by 0 bases and J by 1 base, with 3 bases of the junction left unmatched. The CDR3 reads CASSVDPGGSYNEQFF. In DNA form, the CDR3 reads TGTGCCAGCAGCGTAGACCCGGGAGGGTCCTACAATGAGCAGTTCTTC.

The chain carries TRBV10-1 and TRBJ2-5; TRBD2 agrees at 8 bases. Germline CDR1 reads WNHNN; CDR2 reads SYGVQD (reference sequence). The trim removed 7 bases at V and 5 bases at J, leaving 6 bases unmatched. The CDR3 length is 13 residues. The CDR3 here is CASTGGPRETQYF. The CDR3 coding sequence is TGCGCCAGCACGGGAGGGCCGCGGGAGACCCAGTACTTC.

The chain employs TRBV20-1 and TRBJ2-7, with D possibly TRBD1 on 6 matching bases. Germline loops: CDR1 DFQATT, CDR2 SNEGSKA (reference sequence). V was cut by 5 bases and J by 6 bases, with 11 bases left in between. CDR3 length equals 11 residues. CDR3 protein: CSAQATGEQYF. The CDR3 DNA reads TGCAGTGCTCAGGCGACAGGCGAGCAGTACTTC.

The rearrangement links TRBV18 to TRBJ2-7, with 10 bases aligning to TRBD2. Per the germline V gene, CDR1 is KGHSH and CDR2 is LQKENI. This CDR3 is built from 18 residues. J was trimmed by 3 bases and V by 1 base; bases with no gene match: 12. CDR3 region: CASSPRPTSGAVDYEQYF. CDR3 DNA: TGTGCCAGCTCACCACGTCCAACTAGCGGGGCCGTCGACTACGAGCAGTACTTC.

This chain links TRBV28 with TRBJ2-1; D is ambiguous. The CDR3 sequence is 14 residues long. V was cut by 6 bases and J by 0 bases, with 9 bases left in between. Germline CDR1 and CDR2: MDHEN and SYDVKM. CDR3 bases: TGTGCCAGCAGCGGACCTGGCTCCTACAATGAGCAGTTCTTC. It is translated as CASSGPGSYNEQFF.

The chain has TRBV11-2 and TRBJ1-5; TRBD1 matches at 9 bases. There are 15 residues in the CDR3. Unmatched junction bases numbered 6, after V lost 5 bases and J lost 4 bases. The germline gives CDR1 SGHAT, CDR2 FQNNGV. CDR3 sequence (DNA): TGTGCCAGCAGCCAGGGACAGGGTTGGAATCAGCCCCAGCATTTT. Encoded protein: CASSQGQGWNQPQHF. The full variable domain, in which reference TRBV11-2 and TRBJ1-5 provide the parts outside the CDR3, is EAGVAQSPRYKIIEKRQSVAFWCNPISGHATLYWYQQILGQGPKLLIQFQNNGVVDDSQLPKDRFSAERLKGVDSTLKIQPAKLEDSAVYLCASSQGQGWNQPQHFGDGTRLSIL.

This chain connects TRBV6-4 to TRBJ1-6, with a possible D match to TRBD1 (5 bases). This CDR3 region has 15 residues. Germline lookup yields CDR1 MRHNA and CDR2 SNTAGT. V shed 5 bases and J shed 6 bases, with 14 bases lying between them. CDR3 nucleotide sequence: TGTGCCAGCAGTACTTCCGGGACGGCTAATTCACCCCTCCACTTT. Translated: CASSTSGTANSPLHF.

V and J are TRBV30 and TRBJ1-5, with TRBD1 matching over 7 bases. Germline lookup yields CDR1 GTSNPN and CDR2 SVGIG (reference sequence). V shed 2 bases, J shed 0 bases, and the junction held 7 bases outside the gene matches. This CDR3 region has 16 residues. CDR3 DNA sequence: TGTGCCTGGAGTTCCGAGACAGGGCGTAGCAATCAGCCCCAGCATTTT. Translation gives CAWSSETGRSNQPQHF.

Remarks on this clone: Likely a read error: the CDR3 ends without its conserved phenylalanine or tryptophan. The chain couples TRBV23-1 to TRBJ1-5; perhaps TRBD1 as D (5 bases). Being an ORF, TRBV23-1 has a function that is uncertain. The CDR3 totals 18 residues. The V end was cut by 0 bases, the J end by 2 bases, with 17 bases between. CDR3 coding DNA: TGCGCCAGCAGTCAATCTAGGCCCGGGGGAGGGGGCAATCAGCCCCAGCATTCT. Its translation: CASSQSRPGGGGNQPQHS.

The CDR3 bases are TGTGCCTGGAGGCTAGCTAGCACAGATACGCAGTATTTT. Amino acids: CAWRLASTDTQYF. This chain joins TRBV30 and TRBJ2-3, with a tentative D call TRBD2 (5 bases). Between the trimmed V and J ends, which lost 3 bases and 0 bases, there was a span of 7 bases. The V gene's germline CDR1 is GTSNPN and CDR2 SVGIG (reference sequence). The CDR3 spans 13 residues.

The chain links TRBV19 to TRBJ2-5; 7 nucleotides match TRBD2. The V gene's germline CDR1 is LNHDA and CDR2 SQIVND (reference sequence). Trimming cost V 10 bases and J 3 bases; bases outside gene matches: 8. This CDR3 has 13 residues. The CDR3 sequence is CATRTLAEETQYF. DNA of the CDR3: TGTGCCACCCGAACCCTAGCGGAAGAGACCCAGTACTTC.

Only one count was recorded for this clone. V is TRBV3-1 (or the pseudogene TRBV3-2) and J is TRBJ2-2; 7 bases are a match to TRBD2. CDR1 is LGHDT, CDR2 YNNKEL, per germline (reference sequence). CDR3 length: 16 residues. V lost 7 bases to trimming and J lost 0 bases; unmatched junction nucleotides: 8. As DNA, the CDR3 is TGTGCCAGCACCAAGCGGGACGGGACGAACACCGGGGAGCTGTTTTTT. Its protein product is CASTKRDGTNTGELFF.

This sequence joins TRBV29-1 and TRBJ2-2, with 7 nucleotides matching TRBD1. Germline CDR1 SQVTM, CDR2 ANQGSEA. The V gene end was trimmed by 4 bases and the J gene end by 0 bases; junction bases not matched to a gene: 2. This CDR3 contains 14 residues. CDR3 DNA sequence: TGCAGCGTTGGACAGGGAACGAACACCGGGGAGCTGTTTTTT. Protein sequence: CSVGQGTNTGELFF.

J is TRBJ1-1 and V is TRBV5-4; 7 nucleotides match TRBD1. V trimming: 6 bases; J trimming: 1 base; junction bases outside the gene matches: 3. This CDR3 region has 13 residues. The germline CDR1 and CDR2 sequences are SGHNT and YYREEE (reference sequence). CDR3 in amino acids: CASTRGTNTEAFF. In nucleotides, the CDR3 is TGTGCCAGCACCAGGGGGACGAACACTGAAGCTTTCTTT.

This clone was counted a single time. The genes are TRBV7-2 and TRBJ2-7; the D gene is possibly TRBD2 (6 bases). V was pared by 2 bases and J by 5 bases, with 19 bases between. Germline CDR1 and CDR2: SGHTA and FQGNSA. The CDR3 runs 16 residues. The CDR3 DNA follows: TGTGCCAGCAGCTTACTTCCGGGAGTTTGGTCCAACGAGCAGTACTTC. This gives the protein CASSLLPGVWSNEQYF. Based on the CDR3 plus reference TRBV7-2 and TRBJ2-7, the full variable domain is GAGVSQSPSNKVTEKGKDVELRCDPISGHTALYWYRQSLGQGLEFLIYFQGNSAPDKSGLPSDRFSAERTGGSVSTLTIQRTQQEDSAVYLCASSLLPGVWSNEQYFGPGTRLTVT.

This chain links TRBV4-1 with TRBJ2-7, with D perhaps matching TRBD1 or TRBD2 (5 bases each). Germline CDR1 is MGHRA and CDR2 is YSYEKL. V was trimmed by 3 bases and J by 4 bases, leaving 7 bases between them. This CDR3 is built from 12 residues. CDR3 bases: TGCGCCAGCAGCCAGAGGGGTTACGAGCAGTACTTC. Protein product: CASSQRGYEQYF.

The chain links TRBV7-2 to TRBJ2-7; 7 bases align to TRBD1. The germline V gene has CDR1 SGHTA and CDR2 FQGNSA. The CDR3 is made up of 14 amino acids. Losses at the gene ends were 4 bases for V and 2 bases for J; bases not matched to a gene: 5. The CDR3, as DNA: TGTGCCAGCAGCTCTCGACAGGGCCCCTACGAGCAGTACTTC. This encodes CASSSRQGPYEQYF.

The rearrangement links TRBV18 to TRBJ2-1; D is unclear. This CDR3 has 12 amino acids. Per the germline V gene, CDR1 is KGHSH and CDR2 is LQKENI. Trimming removed 3 bases from V and 8 bases from J, with 8 bases in between. CDR3 nucleotides: TGTGCCAGCTCACCCCAGAATCATGAGCAGTTCTTC. It encodes CASSPQNHEQFF.

This clone has only one observation. V gene TRBV30 combines with J gene TRBJ2-7; 10 bases fit TRBD2. J lost 5 bases, V lost 2 bases, and 6 bases had no gene match. There are 14 residues in the CDR3. CDR1 and CDR2 (germline): GTSNPN, SVGIG (reference sequence). In DNA, the CDR3 is TGTGCCTGGAGTACCGGGACTAGCGTAAACGAGCAGTACTTC. This codes for CAWSTGTSVNEQYF.

The rearrangement links TRBV25-1 to TRBJ1-2, with no clear D. Between the trimmed V and J ends, which lost 3 bases and 3 bases, there was a span of 14 bases. CDR1 MGHDK and CDR2 SYGVNS come from the germline V gene. The CDR3 extends over 15 amino acids. The CDR3 sequence is CASSDSAAGDYGYTF. The CDR3 DNA is TGTGCCAGCAGTGACTCGGCTGCCGGAGACTATGGCTACACCTTC.

The chain employs TRBV12-5 and TRBJ2-3; 12 nucleotides line up with TRBD1. With 6 bases clipped from V and 4 bases from J, the junction kept 2 bases outside the gene matches. The CDR3 is 14 amino acids. Germline lookup yields CDR1 LGHNT and CDR2 FRNRAP. CDR3 in amino acids: CASGGTGGADTQYF. CDR3 bases: TGTGCTAGTGGCGGGACAGGGGGCGCAGATACGCAGTATTTT. Based on the CDR3 plus reference TRBV12-5 and TRBJ2-3, the full variable domain is DARVTQTPRHKVTEMGQEVTMRCQPILGHNTVFWYRQTMMQGLELLAYFRNRAPLDDSGMPKDRFSAEMPDATLATLKIQPSEPRDSAVYFCASGGTGGADTQYFGPGTRLTVL.

The chain joins TRBV19 to TRBJ1-5; weak D call: TRBD1 (6 bases). The CDR3 loop spans 14 amino acids. V dropped 7 bases and J dropped 5 bases, with 15 bases sitting between them. The germline CDR1 and CDR2 sequences are LNHDA and SQIVND (reference sequence). CDR3 protein: CASNGRGGHQPQHF. The CDR3 nucleotides are TGTGCCAGTAACGGCAGGGGTGGCCATCAGCCCCAGCATTTT.

The chain combines TRBV24-1 with TRBJ2-5, with D perhaps given as TRBD1 or TRBD2 (5 bases each). V lost 3 bases and J lost 2, with 12 bases in between. The V gene's germline CDR1 is KGHDR and CDR2 SFDVKD. CDR3 size: 15 residues. The CDR3 DNA is TGTGCCACCAGTGATGGGACGGAAAGTCAAGAGACCCAGTACTTC. This sequence encodes CATSDGTESQETQYF.

V is TRBV3-1 (or the pseudogene TRBV3-2) and J is TRBJ2-7; 8 nucleotides align to TRBD2. V lost 1 base and J lost 3; bases outside the gene matches: 5. CDR3 length: 15 residues. From germline, CDR1 is LGHDT and CDR2 YNNKEL (reference sequence). Here the CDR3 DNA reads TGTGCCAGCAGCCAAGCGGGGGGGGGAGACTACGAGCAGTACTTC. Translating gives CASSQAGGGDYEQYF.